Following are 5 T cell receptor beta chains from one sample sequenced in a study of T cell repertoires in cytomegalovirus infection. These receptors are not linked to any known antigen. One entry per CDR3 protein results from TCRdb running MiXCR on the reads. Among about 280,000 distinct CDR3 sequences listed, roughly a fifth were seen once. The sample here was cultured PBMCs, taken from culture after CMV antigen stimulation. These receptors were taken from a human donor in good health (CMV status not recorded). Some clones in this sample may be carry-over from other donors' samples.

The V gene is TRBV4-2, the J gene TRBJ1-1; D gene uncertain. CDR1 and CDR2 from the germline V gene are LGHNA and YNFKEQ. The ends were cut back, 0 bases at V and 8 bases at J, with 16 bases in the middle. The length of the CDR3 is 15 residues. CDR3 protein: CASSQEGFRPVEAFF. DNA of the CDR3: TGTGCCAGCAGCCAAGAGGGCTTCAGGCCGGTCGAAGCTTTCTTT.

The CDR3 DNA reads TGTGCCTGGAGTACCCCAGCGGGACTAGCTATCGGGGAGCTGTTTTTT. It codes for CAWSTPAGLAIGELFF. V usage is TRBV30 and J usage is TRBJ2-2, with 9 bases lining up with TRBD2. This CDR3 has 16 residues. Germline V gene lookup returns CDR1 GTSNPN and CDR2 SVGIG (reference sequence). V gave up 2 bases and J gave up 7 bases; unmatched junction bases: 11. The full variable domain, rest sourced from reference TRBV30 and TRBJ2-2, is SQTIHQWPATLVQPVGSPLSLECTVEGTSNPNLYWYRQAAGRGLQLLFYSVGIGQISSEVPQNLSASRPQDRQFILSSKKLLLSDSGFYLCAWSTPAGLAIGELFFGEGSRLTVL.

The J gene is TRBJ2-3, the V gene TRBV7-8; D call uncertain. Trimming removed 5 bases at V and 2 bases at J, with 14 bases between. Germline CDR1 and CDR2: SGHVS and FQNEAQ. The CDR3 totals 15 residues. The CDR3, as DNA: TGTGCCAGCAGCCCCAAAGATCAAAACACAGATACGCAGTATTTT. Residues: CASSPKDQNTDTQYF.

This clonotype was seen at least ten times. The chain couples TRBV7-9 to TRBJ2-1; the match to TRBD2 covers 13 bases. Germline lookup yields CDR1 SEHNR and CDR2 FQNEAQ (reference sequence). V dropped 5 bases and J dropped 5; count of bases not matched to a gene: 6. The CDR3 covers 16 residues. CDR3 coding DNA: TGTGCCAGCAGCGGCCCGGGACTAGCGGGGCACAATGAGCAGTTCTTC. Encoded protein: CASSGPGLAGHNEQFF. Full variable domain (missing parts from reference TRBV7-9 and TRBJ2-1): DTGVSQNPRHKITKRGQNVTFRCDPISEHNRLYWYRQTLGQGPEFLTYFQNEAQLEKSRLLSDRFSAERPKGSFSTLEIQRTEQGDSAMYLCASSGPGLAGHNEQFFGPGTRLTVL.

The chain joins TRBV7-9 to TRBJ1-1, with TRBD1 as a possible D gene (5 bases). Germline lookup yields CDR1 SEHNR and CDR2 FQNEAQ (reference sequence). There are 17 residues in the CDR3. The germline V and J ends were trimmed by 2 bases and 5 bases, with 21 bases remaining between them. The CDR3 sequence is CASSLLRGGTDGTEAFF. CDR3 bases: TGTGCCAGCAGCTTACTTCGGGGGGGGACGGATGGGACTGAAGCTTTCTTT. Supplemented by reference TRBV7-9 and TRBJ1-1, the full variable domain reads DTGVSQNPRHKITKRGQNVTFRCDPISEHNRLYWYRQTLGQGPEFLTYFQNEAQLEKSRLLSDRFSAERPKGSFSTLEIQRTEQGDSAMYLCASSLLRGGTDGTEAFFGQGTRLTVV.